The next 16 T cell receptor beta chains were all read from a single sample in a study of beta chain features in type 1 diabetes. Study results and caveats: Type 1 diabetes patients had TCRB CDR3s that were shorter (moderately but significantly so) in all four CD4+ subsets.

No cognate antigen is known for these TCRs. Since all of the isolated RNA was reverse transcribed, expressed TCRB transcripts were what got sequenced. Data came from immunoSEQ multiplex PCR; TCRdb stores just in-frame clones and leaves some out. The repertoire holds roughly 160,000 clones, with around 8% as singletons. The sample consisted of central memory CD4+ T cells from blood. These receptors all stem from a woman aged 18-35 years with type 1 diabetes.

The chain joins TRBV5-1 to TRBJ2-2; perhaps TRBD1 as D (5 bases). Germline values: CDR1 SGHRS, CDR2 YFSETQ. The CDR3 consists of 14 residues. The V end lost 5 bases, the J end lost 6 bases, and 14 bases lay between the germline ends. CDR3 amino acids: CASRQGLSPGELFF. Here the CDR3 DNA reads TGCGCCAGCAGGCAGGGCCTTTCTCCCGGGGAGCTGTTTTTT.

This clone has more than one count but fewer than ten. This chain uses TRBV25-1 with TRBJ2-6; D unclear. From germline, CDR1 is MGHDK and CDR2 SYGVNS. Trimming cost V 4 bases and J 3 bases, with 7 bases left between them. The CDR3 contains 14 residues. This CDR3 is CASSVSGGANVLTF. For the CDR3, the DNA is TGTGCCAGCAGTGTGTCGGGTGGGGCCAACGTCCTGACTTTC.

The sample holds a few counts of this clone. The chain uses TRBV30 and TRBJ1-1, with D perhaps TRBD1 (5 bases). Trimming removed 1 base at V and 8 bases at J, with 8 bases between. Germline assignment: CDR1 GTSNPN and CDR2 SVGIG (reference sequence). The CDR3 consists of 11 residues. Written as DNA, the CDR3 is TGTGCCTGGAGTGGGGGGAGGGAAGCTTTCTTT. Its protein is CAWSGGREAFF.

This clone was seen only a few times. This sequence joins TRBV6-5 and TRBJ2-5, with D perhaps TRBD1 (6 bases). CDR1 MNHEY and CDR2 SVGAGI come from the germline V gene. This CDR3 has 14 residues. The V end was cut by 6 bases, the J end by 1 base, with 12 bases between. The CDR3 nucleotides are TGTGCCAGCAGCACGAGACAGGTCCAAGAGACCCAGTACTTC. Translated, it gives CASSTRQVQETQYF.

This chain joins TRBV5-1 and TRBJ1-2; D gene uncertain. The CDR3 spans 14 residues. V was pared by 2 bases and J by 3 bases, with 11 bases between. CDR1 SGHRS and CDR2 YFSETQ come from the germline V gene. In DNA, the CDR3 is TGCGCCAGCAGCTTAGCCTCAATGGACTATGGCTACACCTTC. Its translation: CASSLASMDYGYTF. The entire variable domain, with the rest obtained from reference TRBV5-1 and TRBJ1-2, is as follows: KAGVTQTPRYLIKTRGQQVTLSCSPISGHRSVSWYQQTPGQGLQFLFEYFSETQRNKGNFPGRFSGRQFSNSRSEMNVSTLELGDSALYLCASSLASMDYGYTFGSGTRLTVV.

This chain joins TRBV5-8 and TRBJ2-1; TRBD2 matches 10 bases. Germline-derived CDR1 and CDR2 are SGHTS and YDEGEE. The trim removed 4 bases at V and 10 bases at J, leaving 14 bases unmatched. This CDR3 region has 16 residues. CDR3 region: CASSPELAGIGREQFF. The CDR3 nucleotides are TGTGCCAGCAGCCCCGAACTAGCGGGAATAGGGAGGGAGCAGTTCTTC.

This chain uses TRBV5-4 with TRBJ2-1, with TRBD1 identical over 7 bases. This CDR3 is built from 16 residues. CDR1 and CDR2 from the germline V gene are SGHNT and YYREEE (reference sequence). With V trimmed by 1 base and J by 4 bases, 8 bases remained unmatched. The CDR3 sequence is CASSLFGTASYNEQFF. The CDR3 DNA follows: TGTGCCAGCAGCTTGTTCGGGACAGCATCTTACAATGAGCAGTTCTTC. Full variable domain (rest looked up from reference TRBV5-4 and TRBJ2-1): ETGVTQSPTHLIKTRGQQVTLRCSSQSGHNTVSWYQQALGQGPQFIFQYYREEENGRGNFPPRFSGLQFPNYSSELNVNALELDDSALYLCASSLFGTASYNEQFFGPGTRLTVL.

The chain carries TRBV5-1 and TRBJ2-3, with 7 bases identical to TRBD1. The CDR3 has 15 amino acids. In germline, CDR1 is SGHRS, CDR2 YFSETQ. V trimming: 6 bases; J trimming: 1 base; junction bases outside the gene matches: 8. The CDR3 nucleotides are TGCGCCAGCAACCCGAATCAGGGGGGCACAGATACGCAGTATTTT. This translates into CASNPNQGGTDTQYF.

This sequence joins TRBV7-9 and TRBJ1-1; D is uncertain. The V gene's germline CDR1 is SEHNR and CDR2 FQNEAQ (reference sequence). V was shortened by 4 bases and J by 11 bases, with 20 bases between the two germline ends. The CDR3 has 14 amino acids. This CDR3 reads CASSSPNPRPVAFF. In DNA, the CDR3 is TGTGCCAGCAGCTCGCCTAACCCACGTCCTGTCGCTTTCTTT.

This clone appeared a few times. The chain couples TRBV5-1 to TRBJ2-2, with 9 bases lining up with TRBD1. V lost 6 bases, J lost 5 bases, and 8 bases stayed unmatched. The germline CDR1 and CDR2 sequences are SGHRS and YFSETQ. The CDR3 extends over 15 amino acids. The CDR3 sequence is CASTGRTGDTGELFF. DNA of the CDR3: TGCGCCAGCACCGGAAGGACAGGGGATACCGGGGAGCTGTTTTTT.

The chain employs TRBV5-1 and TRBJ2-7; maybe TRBD2 (6 bases). This CDR3 has 14 amino acids. V was shortened by 1 base and J by 7 bases, with 15 bases between the two germline ends. CDR1 is SGHRS and CDR2 is YFSETQ in the germline V gene. The CDR3 DNA is TGCGCCAGCAGCTTGTCCGGTTTTGGGGGGGAGCAGTACTTC. Residues: CASSLSGFGGEQYF.

This clone was detected a few times. This sequence joins TRBV2 and TRBJ1-5; possible D gene TRBD1, 5 bases. The germline V gene encodes CDR1 SNHLY and CDR2 FYNNEI. Trimming left V 2 bases short and J 5 bases short, with 16 bases between. The CDR3 runs to 16 residues. The CDR3 bases are TGTGCCAGCAGTGAAATGGGTGGGGGGGGATATCAGCCCCAGCATTTT. Its translation is CASSEMGGGGYQPQHF. The full variable domain, its missing parts supplied by reference TRBV2 and TRBJ1-5, is EPEVTQTPSHQVTQMGQEVILRCVPISNHLYFYWYRQILGQKVEFLVSFYNNEISEKSEIFDDQFSVERPDGSNFTLKIRSTKLEDSAMYFCASSEMGGGGYQPQHFGDGTRLSIL.

V gene TRBV29-1 combines with J gene TRBJ1-2; 8 positions agree with TRBD1. The CDR3 length is 15 residues. The germline V gene encodes CDR1 SQVTM and CDR2 ANQGSEA. J lost 1 base, V lost 0 bases, and 4 bases had no gene match. This chain's CDR3 is CSVEDDRGLNYGYTF. CDR3 DNA sequence: TGCAGCGTTGAAGACGACAGGGGCCTTAACTATGGCTACACCTTC.

The chain joins TRBV19 to TRBJ2-1, with D tentatively TRBD1 (5 bases). Germline CDR1 and CDR2: LNHDA and SQIVND (reference sequence). V shed 7 bases and J shed 1 base, with 14 bases lying between them. This CDR3 is 15 amino acids long. CDR3: CASTLEDKSYNEQFF. The CDR3 DNA reads TGTGCCAGTACCCTTGAGGACAAATCCTACAATGAGCAGTTCTTC.

This clone was counted between two and nine times. The chain carries TRBV7-9 and TRBJ1-4, with 11 bases lining up with TRBD1. The germline V gene encodes CDR1 SEHNR and CDR2 FQNEAQ (reference sequence). This CDR3 is built from 17 residues. The V gene end was trimmed by 6 bases and the J gene end by 8 bases; junction bases not matched to a gene: 14. The CDR3 protein is CASSLSGQGAYEEKLFF. The CDR3 nucleotides read TGTGCCAGCAGTCTTTCCGGACAGGGGGCGTACGAGGAAAAACTGTTTTTT. Variable domain in full (rest from reference TRBV7-9 and TRBJ1-4): DTGVSQNPRHKITKRGQNVTFRCDPISEHNRLYWYRQTLGQGPEFLTYFQNEAQLEKSRLLSDRFSAERPKGSFSTLEIQRTEQGDSAMYLCASSLSGQGAYEEKLFFGSGTQLSVL.

The chain employs TRBV6-6 and TRBJ2-7; 8 bases agree with TRBD1. The CDR3 sequence is 14 residues long. V was pared by 7 bases and J by 0 bases, with 5 bases of the junction left unmatched. Germline V gene data show CDR1 as MNHNY and CDR2 as SVGAGI (reference sequence). The CDR3 loop is CASTGQGASYEQYF. For the CDR3, the DNA is TGTGCCAGCACCGGACAGGGCGCCTCCTACGAGCAGTACTTC.